Below are 3 T cell receptor beta chains sequenced from a single sample in a study of blood T cell dynamics during melanoma immunotherapy. Measured with immunoSEQ multiplex PCR; TCRdb has only the in-frame clones, and not every one. The sample yields more than 10,000 clones, 80% seen once. The time point here: week 3, after first cycle of checkpoint inhibitor. The specimen comprised blood, sampled from a patient treated with checkpoint blockade. The receptors derive from a human donor with melanoma.

The chain has TRBV11-3 and TRBJ2-7; perhaps TRBD2 as D (5 bases). This CDR3 contains 14 residues. V shed 5 bases and J shed 5 bases, with 16 bases lying between them. Germline V lookup: CDR1 SGHNT, CDR2 YENEEA. DNA for the CDR3: TGTGCCAGCAGCCAAGCTTGGGCGGGTGACGAGCAGTACTTC. Protein sequence: CASSQAWAGDEQYF.

V usage is TRBV6-4 and J usage is TRBJ2-3; D uncertain. Trimming took off 6 bases at V and 4 bases at J, with 14 bases between the two ends. This CDR3 has 14 amino acids. Germline CDR1 MRHNA, CDR2 SNTAGT. In DNA, the CDR3 is TGTGCCAGCAGCTCTTCCAAGTTTTCAGATACGCAGTATTTT. It specifies CASSSSKFSDTQYF.

J is TRBJ2-7 and V is TRBV29-1; 7 nucleotides line up with TRBD2. The length of the CDR3 is 15 residues. V lost 5 bases and J lost 2; bases outside the gene matches: 12. Germline CDR1 reads SQVTM; CDR2 reads ANQGSEA. The CDR3 bases are TGCAGCGTTTACGGTTCTAGCGGCCTAACCTACGAGCAGTACTTC. Translating gives CSVYGSSGLTYEQYF.